The clone carrying this TCR beta chain was observed many times. The data were obtained in a study of early T cells in non-severe SARS-CoV-2 infection. The V and J ends lost 5 bases and 6 bases respectively, with 18 bases between them. The CDR3 spans 15 residues. Germline V gene data show CDR1 as SGHTA and CDR2 as FQGTGA. Researchers attached unique molecular identifiers to individual cDNA molecules. TCRdb called the 5' RACE reads again in MiXCR, with one record for every CDR3 protein. The sample holds about 53,000 distinct CDR3 sequences, about 12% seen once. This rearrangement joins TRBV7-3 to TRBJ2-3, with D possibly TRBD2 on 5 matching bases. This clonotype was sampled from an adult who was a healthcare worker with PCR-confirmed SARS-CoV-2 infection or an uninfected control (not recorded which). Sequencing used whole blood, obtained at baseline. Written as DNA, the CDR3 is TGTGCCAGCAGCCGGGGTCTGGGAGCTGCGGATACGCAGTATTTT. It is translated as CASSRGLGAADTQYF.